The T cell receptor beta chain under discussion was sequenced for a study of cytomegalovirus exposure and HLA in healthy donors. The overall study: An earlier analysis found 117 million unique TCR beta sequences from approximately 190 million T cells.

Trimming removed 6 bases from V and 4 bases from J; junction bases left unmatched: 11. This CDR3 is 15 amino acids long. Per the germline V gene, CDR1 is LNHDA and CDR2 is SQIVND (reference sequence). The primer mix had 60 Vbeta and 13 Jbeta primers. Some clones are missing from TCRdb's copy, which holds only in-frame ones; the method was immunoSEQ multiplex PCR. The repertoire includes some 150,000 clones, about 88% of them detected once, and roughly 2.4% sits in the top ten. In its sample, this clone was seen once. No antigen is known for it. Regarding the study as a whole: TCR beta V segments were, for the most part, productive about 87% or about 30% of the time in an earlier analysis. Differences between HLA loci emerged in a later analysis of TCR association rates, with DRB1 most and HLA-C fewest. In a later analysis, at a false discovery rate of 0.05, about 16,000 TCR beta sequences matched HLA alleles.

Sequences were obtained from PBMCs. The sequence was collected from a woman in her late teens or twenties in good health and CMV-seronegative. The chain joins TRBV19 to TRBJ1-2; 7 bases are shared with TRBD1. CDR3 nucleotide sequence: TGTGCCAGTAGCGAAAGAGCCCAGGGGGGCTATGGCTACACCTTC. Protein sequence: CASSERAQGGYGYTF. The full variable domain, rest sourced from reference TRBV19 and TRBJ1-2, is DGGITQSPKYLFRKEGQNVTLSCEQNLNHDAMYWYRQDPGQGLRLIYYSQIVNDFQKGDIAEGYSVSREKKESFPLTVTSAQKNPTAFYLCASSERAQGGYGYTFGSGTRLTVV.